The 21 T cell receptor beta chains reported below all come from one sample, sequenced in a study of cytomegalovirus exposure and HLA in healthy donors. The method was immunoSEQ multiplex PCR; TCRdb's version includes in-frame clones alone and lacks a portion of them. The sample records approximately 140,000 clones, around 90% being singletons. Sequenced: PBMCs. These TCRs come from a man younger than 35 in good health and CMV-seropositive.

This clone has only a few counts. This chain joins TRBV5-1 and TRBJ1-2; 8 bases agree with TRBD1. The CDR3 has 13 residues. The trim removed 0 bases at V and 5 bases at J, leaving 0 bases unmatched. In germline, CDR1 is SGHRS, CDR2 YFSETQ. CDR3 residues: CASSLGDRYGYTF. CDR3 coding DNA: TGCGCCAGCAGCTTGGGGGACAGGTATGGCTACACCTTC. The entire variable domain, with the rest obtained from reference TRBV5-1 and TRBJ1-2, is as follows: KAGVTQTPRYLIKTRGQQVTLSCSPISGHRSVSWYQQTPGQGLQFLFEYFSETQRNKGNFPGRFSGRQFSNSRSEMNVSTLELGDSALYLCASSLGDRYGYTFGSGTRLTVV.

This CDR3 reads CASSLYPPGSGAAFF. As DNA, the CDR3 is TGTGCCAGCAGTCTCTATCCGCCCGGGAGCGGGGCAGCTTTCTTT. The genes are TRBV6-5 and TRBJ1-1; D is possibly TRBD1 (5 bases). Germline V gives CDR1 MNHEY, CDR2 SVGAGI. There are 15 residues in the CDR3. Deletions cut 5 bases from V and 10 bases from J, with 23 bases between.

The CDR3 here is CASSPAVGGGSSYNEQFF. CDR3 bases: TGTGCCAGCAGCCCTGCTGTAGGGGGAGGGAGCTCCTACAATGAGCAGTTCTTC. The chain is built from TRBV4-2 and TRBJ2-1; maybe TRBD2 (7 bases). The V end lost 4 bases, the J end lost 0 bases, and 19 bases lay between the germline ends. CDR3 size: 18 residues. The germline CDR1 and CDR2 sequences are LGHNA and YNFKEQ.

This clone has just one count. Written as DNA, the CDR3 is TGTGCCAGCAGTTCTTCTACGGCCACTAGCGACTCCCCTTACAATGAGCAGTTCTTC. It specifies CASSSSTATSDSPYNEQFF. This chain connects TRBV2 to TRBJ2-1; 7 nucleotides agree with TRBD2. V lost 5 bases, J lost 4 bases, and 20 bases stayed unmatched. Germline V gene data show CDR1 as SNHLY and CDR2 as FYNNEI. This CDR3 spans 19 amino acids.

This clone was found once. The V and J genes are TRBV7-9 and TRBJ2-3, with D unclear. This CDR3 has 12 residues. CDR1 is SEHNR and CDR2 is FQNEAQ in the germline V gene (reference sequence). V lost 4 bases and J lost 2, with 4 bases in between. Written as DNA, the CDR3 is TGTGCCAGCAGCTCGTACACAGATACGCAGTATTTT. Residues: CASSSYTDTQYF.

The genes are TRBV9 and TRBJ1-4; possible D gene TRBD1, 5 bases. CDR1 and CDR2 (germline): SGDLS, YYNGEE. The CDR3 runs to 15 residues. The ends were cut back, 0 bases at V and 6 bases at J, with 12 bases in the middle. Here the CDR3 DNA reads TGTGCCAGCAGCGTAGGTCTGGGGCAGGATGAAAAACTGTTTTTT. Translating it yields CASSVGLGQDEKLFF.

This chain uses TRBV6-5 with TRBJ1-1, with D tentatively TRBD1 (6 bases). CDR1 and CDR2 from the germline V gene are MNHEY and SVGAGI. The CDR3 loop spans 14 amino acids. V lost 6 bases and J 5 bases, leaving 16 bases between the germline ends. CDR3 loop: CASSPTGRGTEAFF. CDR3 DNA: TGTGCCAGCAGCCCAACAGGGAGGGGAACTGAAGCTTTCTTT.

The chain is built from TRBV2 and TRBJ2-5, with D possibly being TRBD2 (5 bases). Germline CDR1 reads SNHLY; CDR2 reads FYNNEI. V lost 11 bases, J lost 2 bases, and 12 bases lay in between. The CDR3 is 12 residues long. The CDR3 nucleotides read TGTGCCCGACGGGGTTTACAAGAGACCCAGTACTTC. Translation: CARRGLQETQYF.

V and J are TRBV5-6 and TRBJ2-2; D may be TRBD1 (6 bases). The length of the CDR3 is 16 residues. V shed 4 bases and J shed 2 bases, with 15 bases lying between them. Germline loops: CDR1 SGHDT, CDR2 YYEEEE. The CDR3 spells CASSITQGANTGELFF. The CDR3 nucleotides read TGTGCCAGCAGCATAACACAGGGAGCTAACACCGGGGAGCTGTTTTTT.

The chain combines TRBV11-2 with TRBJ2-1, with TRBD2 matching 14 bases. V lost 7 bases to trimming and J lost 7 bases; unmatched junction nucleotides: 3. CDR3 length: 14 amino acids. The germline V gene has CDR1 SGHAT and CDR2 FQNNGV. CDR3 region: CASTRLAGGNEQFF. Written as DNA, the CDR3 is TGTGCCAGCACCCGACTAGCGGGAGGGAATGAGCAGTTCTTC.

V and J are TRBV6-5 and TRBJ2-7, with a weak D call TRBD1 (5 bases). The CDR3 loop spans 14 amino acids. Germline V CDR1 and CDR2: MNHEY, SVGAGI. The DNA of the CDR3 is TGTGCTTCCCAGGGAATTATTGGAACCTACGAGCAGTACTTC. Translating it yields CASQGIIGTYEQYF.

The chain combines TRBV11-2 with TRBJ2-2; D is ambiguous. Trimming took 6 bases from V and 0 from J, leaving 11 bases between them. Germline V gene lookup returns CDR1 SGHAT and CDR2 FQNNGV. The CDR3 runs to 15 residues. The CDR3 is CASRPLPANTGELFF. In nucleotides, the CDR3 is TGTGCCAGCAGACCACTCCCCGCGAACACCGGGGAGCTGTTTTTT.

The chain combines TRBV19 with TRBJ2-5; perhaps TRBD2 as D (5 bases). Trimming removed 7 bases at V and 3 bases at J, with 15 bases between. From germline, CDR1 is LNHDA and CDR2 SQIVND (reference sequence). The CDR3 length is 14 residues. The DNA of the CDR3 is TGTGCCAGTACCGCGGGTCTTTACAAAGAGACCCAGTACTTC. Its translation: CASTAGLYKETQYF.

This clone is a singleton in its sample. The chain is built from TRBV19 and TRBJ1-5; a weak D match, TRBD1 (5 bases). Germline V gene sequence: CDR1 LNHDA, CDR2 SQIVND (reference sequence). This CDR3 is 15 amino acids long. The V end lost 4 bases, the J end lost 2 bases, and 12 bases lay between the germline ends. The CDR3 DNA is TGTGCCAGTAGTAATCCGGGGGTGGGCAATCAGCCCCAGCATTTT. Translated, it gives CASSNPGVGNQPQHF.

V gene TRBV6-5 combines with J gene TRBJ2-3, with 8 bases identical to TRBD1. Germline-derived CDR1 and CDR2 are MNHEY and SVGAGI. This CDR3 has 14 amino acids. V lost 6 bases, J lost 2 bases, and 4 bases stayed unmatched. Here the CDR3 reads CASRPGGITDTQYF. The DNA for the CDR3 is TGTGCCAGCAGGCCAGGGGGCATCACAGATACGCAGTATTTT.

V usage is TRBV5-6 and J usage is TRBJ2-1; D is unresolved. Trimming cost V 1 base and J 1 base, with 6 bases left between them. The CDR3 runs to 14 residues. CDR1 and CDR2 (germline): SGHDT, YYEEEE. The CDR3 DNA sequence: TGTGCCAGCAGCTTGTGGCGGTCCTACAATGAGCAGTTCTTC. This encodes CASSLWRSYNEQFF.

The rearrangement uses TRBV6-6 and TRBJ1-1; TRBD1 matches 9 bases. CDR1 and CDR2 from the germline V gene are MNHNY and SVGAGI (reference sequence). J lost 4 bases, V lost 6 bases, and 6 bases had no gene match. The CDR3 covers 14 residues. Here the CDR3 reads CASRPGQGSTEAFF. As DNA, the CDR3 is TGTGCCAGCAGGCCAGGACAGGGGAGCACTGAAGCTTTCTTT.

The chain has TRBV9 and TRBJ2-5; TRBD1 matches 7 bases. The CDR3 length is 15 residues. Germline V lookup: CDR1 SGDLS, CDR2 YYNGEE. The V and J ends lost 3 bases and 5 bases, in that order; junction bases with no gene match: 10. The CDR3 DNA reads as TGTGCCAGCAGCGCTATACAGGGGCCGGGGGAGACCCAGTACTTC. Its protein product is CASSAIQGPGETQYF.

This rearrangement joins TRBV6-1 to TRBJ1-5, with TRBD1 identical over 12 bases. This CDR3 is built from 13 residues. Germline V gives CDR1 MNHNS, CDR2 SASEGT. The J segment lost 7 bases and the V segment lost 7 bases, leaving 2 bases of the junction unmatched. CDR3 amino acids: CASKGTGGQPQHF. The CDR3 DNA reads as TGTGCCAGCAAGGGGACAGGGGGCCAGCCCCAGCATTTT.

CDR3 coding DNA: TGCAGCGTTGGGCACGATGAAGCTTTCTTT. This codes for CSVGHDEAFF. The V and J genes are TRBV29-1 and TRBJ1-1; D gene uncertain. Germline V CDR1 and CDR2: SQVTM, ANQGSEA. V was pared by 4 bases and J by 7 bases, with 7 bases between. The CDR3 loop spans 10 amino acids.

The chain employs TRBV11-2 and TRBJ2-7; D perhaps matches TRBD2 (5 bases). The CDR3 is 15 amino acids. Germline CDR1 and CDR2: SGHAT and FQNNGV. Trimming stripped 5 bases from V and 2 bases from J, with 16 bases between. The CDR3 DNA reads TGTGCCAGCAGCCACCCCGTCCGGGGTACCTACGAGCAGTACTTC. Translating gives CASSHPVRGTYEQYF.